This T cell receptor beta chain was obtained from a study of CD8+ T cells in alopecia areata. Study-wide context: Oral tofacitinib, 5 to 10 mg twice daily, was given in an open-label trial. After 6 to 18 months of tofacitinib, follow-up continued 6 months off drug.

The length of the CDR3 is 18 residues. The trim removed 4 bases at V and 2 bases at J, leaving 15 bases unmatched. Germline V gives CDR1 MGHRA, CDR2 YSYEKL. Study findings and constraints: Possibly as an HLA-related effect, TCR sharing across patients appeared less clear than in mice. Higher clonality and more expanded CD8+ clones appeared in lesional than normal scalp.

Reverse transcription of extracted RNA yielded cDNA, which provided the sequencing template. Assay: immunoSEQ multiplex PCR; the TCRdb copy retains only in-frame clones and omits some. Among 7,500 to 10,000 clones, about 67% were seen once, and the ten largest hold over 12%. With regard to this clone: Its specificity is not known.

Those with alopecia areata gave lesional scalp punch biopsies and peripheral blood. Sequences were obtained from skin. The sequence was collected from a human donor with alopecia areata. The chain combines TRBV4-1 with TRBJ1-1; 8 bases are a match to TRBD1. This CDR3 is CASSPLAIGAGGNTEAFF. As DNA, the CDR3 is TGCGCCAGCAGCCCTCTGGCTATTGGCGCAGGGGGCAACACTGAAGCTTTCTTT.